The clone carrying this T cell receptor (beta chain) was recorded a few times. What it binds is not known. The CDR3 has 14 residues. CDR1 and CDR2 (germline): MDHEN, SYDVKM. The ends lost 3 bases at V and 6 bases at J; junction bases unmatched: 4. The data were taken from a study of cytomegalovirus exposure and HLA in healthy donors. The wider study: Unique TCRs from HLA-typed donors, around 79 million of them, were held in an early data release. Broader study findings: Some V segments, including TRBV6-2 and TRBV6-3, were excluded as indistinguishable. In an earlier analysis, in some 600 donors, most V segments appeared productive either ~90% or ~30% of the time. A further, later analysis showed that HLA-associated TCR beta chains (compared with equally common others) were more clonally expanded.

With 60 Vbeta and 13 Jbeta primers, the PCR was carried out. Produced via immunoSEQ multiplex PCR; TCRdb's table is partial and in-frame only. The data contain about 170,000 clones, 60% to 85% of them singletons. V and J are TRBV28 and TRBJ1-5; 8 bases align to TRBD1. This TCR was recovered from a female donor in good health and CMV-seronegative. Sequencing was done on a sample of PBMCs. CDR3 in DNA: TGTGCCAGCAGTTTTCGGACAGGGACTCAGCCCCAGCATTTT. This codes for CASSFRTGTQPQHF.